A selection of T cell receptor beta chains follows, all from one sample in a study of blood T cell repertoires in COVID-19. Clones were read by immunoSEQ multiplex PCR, and TCRdb kept only the in-frame ones, dropping some. This table has over 150,000 clones, about 85% appearing once. Sequenced: peripheral blood. The receptors originated from a man between 35 and 55 years old with acute or convalescent COVID-19. The CDR3 runs from the conserved cysteine through the conserved F or W.

>TRBV3-1/TRBV3-2
CASSHRARTDTQYF
>TRBV7-3
CASSPSRDEQFF
>TRBV7-8
CASSARGGRSSYEQYF
>TRBV9
CASSVGQGVGKLFF
>TRBV3-1/TRBV3-2
CASSRSDYGYTF
>TRBV15
CATSGRDPPYNEQFF
>TRBV5-1
CASTPTGTDYSPLHF
>TRBV18
CASSPEYRAGANVLTF
>TRBV5-1
CASSRTGGVETQYF
>TRBV6-2/TRBV6-3
CASSYWPFNTEAFF
>TRBV19
CASSIGQGAYFGYTF
>TRBV4-1
CASSQEAGGYQPQHF
>TRBV19
CASSIGRQGTEAFF
>TRBV19
CASTSDRGSEAFF
>TRBV9
CASSSHILAGQETQYF
>TRBV5-6
CASSLVGASGGYTF
>TRBV29-1
CSVEPRGSTDTQYF
>TRBV28
CASNKLALGGDTQYF
>TRBV11-1
CATYTPGGEQFF
>TRBV28
CASSLFPNQPQHF
>TRBV18
CASSPVTSDEEQYF
>TRBV10-3
CAISEGTGVTNQPQHF
>TRBV24-1
CATSDHRNSNQPQHF
>TRBV30
CAWSQATRGNYGYTF
>TRBV3-1/TRBV3-2
CASSPQGGRGNTIYF
>TRBV7-9
CASSFSGGLGGEQYF
>TRBV2
CASSENRINEKLFF
>TRBV7-9
CASSSSGGMSYGYTF
>TRBV4-2
CASSQDSTQGRTEAFF
>TRBV28
CASSRTSGGVDTQYF
>TRBV28
CASTKMGQIYGYTF
>TRBV3-1/TRBV3-2
CASRADTGTGEYGYTF
>TRBV5-6
CASSREGLGREDTQYF
>TRBV6-4
CASSEQGQGNTGELFF
>TRBV9
CASSPRGVAGGRETQYF
>TRBV27
CASSAQGYGYTF
>TRBV18
CASSPGTGNQPQHF
>TRBV27
CASSLLQGASYTF
>TRBV10-3
CAIRGHGVQETQYF
>TRBV2
CASSRDRFMNTEAFF
>TRBV5-4
CASSLGQINTEAFF
>TRBV4-1
CASSQDFGLGSGEKLFF
>TRBV28
CASSLGQNNQPQHF
>TRBV19
CASSLRQGAGGELFF
>TRBV5-5
CASSLTSGGTYEQYF
>TRBV5-1
CASSLGASGGETQYF
>TRBV7-9
CASSSQQGTEAFF
>TRBV6-2/TRBV6-3
CASSDRSGYGYTF
>TRBV5-4
CASSLEQGVGYTF
>TRBV10-3
CAISNRLAGDQDTQYF
>TRBV4-2
CASSQDRTGRNTIYF
>TRBV2
CASSEWQTENTEAFF
>TRBV6-5
CASSREYYTEAFF
>TRBV10-1
CASSEALTGTSPLHF
>TRBV6-5
CASSPPGSEQFF
>TRBV4-1
CASSQEGGRVRSPLHF
>TRBV5-1
CASGSGGENTGELFF